Below are 13 T cell receptor beta chains sequenced from a single sample in a study of OX40 agonist ivuxolimab in advanced cancers. Libraries were prepared by immunoSEQ multiplex PCR; TCRdb keeps only in-frame clonotypes and omits some of them. The repertoire holds 95,000 to 100,000 clones, with about four fifths as singletons. The sequencing here drew on CD4+ or CD8+ T cells sorted from blood, taken in a trial of the OX40 agonist ivuxolimab. Source of these receptors: an adult with an advanced solid tumor such as melanoma, head and neck, liver or kidney cancer.

The chain is built from TRBV27 and TRBJ2-2; D is unclear. V was shortened by 6 bases and J by 0 bases, with 17 bases between the two germline ends. The CDR3 runs to 17 residues. The germline gives CDR1 MNHEY, CDR2 SMNVEV (reference sequence). Written as DNA, the CDR3 is TGTGCCAGCAGGCATCTCTTGGGATACGCGAACACCGGGGAGCTGTTTTTT. The encoded protein is CASRHLLGYANTGELFF.

The chain couples TRBV18 to TRBJ1-5; D ambiguous. Germline V CDR1 and CDR2: KGHSH, LQKENI. The CDR3 totals 12 residues. V was shortened by 2 bases and J by 2 bases, with 1 base between the two germline ends. CDR3 in amino acids: CASSPGNQPQHF. The CDR3, as DNA: TGTGCCAGCTCACCAGGCAATCAGCCCCAGCATTTT.

V gene TRBV4-3 combines with J gene TRBJ2-4, with TRBD1 matching 8 bases. Germline V gene sequence: CDR1 LGHNA, CDR2 YSLEER. The CDR3 is 15 amino acids. The V segment lost 3 bases and the J segment 1 base; nucleotides outside the gene matches: 2. This CDR3 is CASSQDRAAKNIQYF. In DNA form, the CDR3 reads TGCGCCAGCAGCCAGGACAGGGCGGCCAAAAACATTCAGTACTTC.

The table lists this clone with a few counts. The chain couples TRBV11-1 to TRBJ1-2; tentatively, D is TRBD1 (6 bases). The CDR3 sequence is 15 residues long. Germline V gene sequence: CDR1 SGHAT, CDR2 FQDESV (reference sequence). Trimming pared 5 bases from V and 2 bases from J, leaving 15 bases between. CDR3: CASSPRDTRNYGYTF. Here the CDR3 DNA reads TGTGCCAGCAGCCCGAGGGACACCAGGAACTATGGCTACACCTTC.

The chain carries TRBV28 and TRBJ1-1; 8 bases agree with TRBD1. The CDR3 totals 15 residues. CDR1 and CDR2 (germline): MDHEN, SYDVKM. With V trimmed by 7 bases and J by 4 bases, 11 bases remained unmatched. CDR3 coding DNA: TGTGCCAGCACCCTCCAGGGGGCCGGGCGCACTGAAGCTTTCTTT. Translation gives CASTLQGAGRTEAFF. Drawing the rest from reference TRBV28 and TRBJ1-1, the complete variable domain is DVKVTQSSRYLVKRTGEKVFLECVQDMDHENMFWYRQDPGLGLRLIYFSYDVKMKEKGDIPEGYSVSREKKERFSLILESASTNQTSMYLCASTLQGAGRTEAFFGQGTRLTVV.

The chain combines TRBV19 with TRBJ1-5; D gene ambiguous. V was pared by 2 bases and J by 9 bases, with 11 bases between. CDR3 length equals 13 residues. Germline V gene data show CDR1 as LNHDA and CDR2 as SQIVND (reference sequence). The CDR3 here is CASSIINKMPQHF. The CDR3 nucleotides read TGTGCCAGTAGTATAATTAATAAAATGCCCCAGCATTTT.

Here the CDR3 reads CASSLALGQGANGYTF. CDR3 nucleotides: TGTGCCAGCAGCTTAGCTCTGGGACAGGGGGCCAATGGCTACACCTTC. The chain is built from TRBV11-2 and TRBJ1-2; 12 nucleotides agree with TRBD1. Germline-derived CDR1 and CDR2 are SGHAT and FQNNGV. The CDR3 extends over 16 amino acids. Trimming at V came to 1 base and at J to 6 bases, leaving 6 bases not matched to a gene. The full variable domain, with the rest looked up from reference TRBV11-2 and TRBJ1-2, is EAGVAQSPRYKIIEKRQSVAFWCNPISGHATLYWYQQILGQGPKLLIQFQNNGVVDDSQLPKDRFSAERLKGVDSTLKIQPAKLEDSAVYLCASSLALGQGANGYTFGSGTRLTVV.

The chain couples TRBV7-3 to TRBJ2-6; possibly TRBD2 for D (6 bases). The CDR3 has 16 residues. The germline V gene encodes CDR1 SGHTA and CDR2 FQGTGA. V was cut by 0 bases and J by 4 bases, with 10 bases left in between. DNA of the CDR3: TGTGCCAGCAGCTTAACAGCGGGTCTAGGGGCCAACGTCCTGACTTTC. Protein: CASSLTAGLGANVLTF.

CDR3 sequence reads: CASSMGLAGVNEQFF. CDR3 DNA sequence: TGTGCCAGTAGTATGGGACTAGCGGGGGTTAATGAGCAGTTCTTC. The V and J genes are TRBV19 and TRBJ2-1, with 14 nucleotides matching TRBD2. The CDR3 loop spans 15 amino acids. CDR1 is LNHDA, CDR2 SQIVND, per germline (reference sequence). The J segment lost 7 bases and the V segment lost 3 bases, leaving 2 bases of the junction unmatched.

This clone occurred a few times. J is TRBJ2-2 and V is TRBV7-9; no reliable D call. V was pared by 5 bases and J by 1 base, with 5 bases between. Germline V gene data show CDR1 as SEHNR and CDR2 as FQNEAQ (reference sequence). The CDR3 has 13 amino acids. The CDR3 loop reads CASSLMNTGELFF. The CDR3 DNA reads as TGTGCCAGCAGCCTCATGAACACCGGGGAGCTGTTTTTT.

The chain combines TRBV5-1 with TRBJ2-2, with 9 nucleotides matching TRBD1. Germline V lookup: CDR1 SGHRS, CDR2 YFSETQ. The CDR3 covers 14 residues. Trimming at V came to 2 bases and at J to 8 bases, leaving 4 bases not matched to a gene. CDR3 nucleotide sequence: TGCGCCAGCAGCTTACAGGGGGCGTCTGGGGAGCTGTTTTTT. Amino acid sequence: CASSLQGASGELFF.

This clone showed up just once. The chain uses TRBV15 and TRBJ2-1, with 8 nucleotides matching TRBD1. The germline V gene encodes CDR1 LNHNV and CDR2 YYDKDF (reference sequence). The trim removed 1 base at V and 3 bases at J, leaving 2 bases unmatched. The length of the CDR3 is 15 residues. The CDR3 DNA reads TGTGCCACCAGCAGAGGGGACAGGAACTACAATGAGCAGTTCTTC. Protein sequence: CATSRGDRNYNEQFF.

The J gene is TRBJ2-3, the V gene TRBV2, with D perhaps TRBD2 (6 bases). CDR1 and CDR2 from the germline V gene are SNHLY and FYNNEI. V was trimmed by 3 bases and J by 2 bases, leaving 12 bases between them. CDR3 length equals 15 residues. This chain's CDR3 is CASSEEGLHTDTQYF. The CDR3 nucleotides are TGTGCCAGCAGTGAGGAGGGGCTCCACACAGATACGCAGTATTTT.